Listed below are T cell receptor beta chains from one sample, sequenced in a study of HIV-infected patients and healthy controls. TCRdb passed the 5' RACE reads through MiXCR, listing each CDR3 protein once. The sample lists about 6,400 distinct CDR3 sequences; 9.5% to 12% were seen once. Sequenced here: blood, sampled before antiretroviral therapy. The receptors shown here come from an adult with HIV infection. Both conserved end residues are part of each CDR3. Fields, in order: CDR3 length, V gene, D gene, J gene, CDR3 protein. The D gene is left open where the match is weak.

cdr3_length: 13; v_call: TRBV5-6; d_call: TRBD1; j_call: TRBJ1-1; cdr3_aa: CASSPSTGTEAFF
cdr3_length: 15; v_call: TRBV11-2; d_call: .; j_call: TRBJ1-4; cdr3_aa: CASRPKRAGDEKLFF
cdr3_length: 17; v_call: TRBV18; d_call: TRBD1; j_call: TRBJ1-1; cdr3_aa: CASSPLQGARSNTEAFF
cdr3_length: 14; v_call: TRBV28; d_call: .; j_call: TRBJ1-4; cdr3_aa: CASSRRGRDEKLFF
cdr3_length: 13; v_call: TRBV10-3; d_call: .; j_call: TRBJ2-5; cdr3_aa: CAISEPPVKTQYF
cdr3_length: 14; v_call: TRBV11-2; d_call: .; j_call: TRBJ1-1; cdr3_aa: CASSLDERNTEAFF
cdr3_length: 12; v_call: TRBV3-1; d_call: .; j_call: TRBJ2-1; cdr3_aa: CASSPTGFEQFF
cdr3_length: 16; v_call: TRBV7-2; d_call: TRBD2; j_call: TRBJ2-1; cdr3_aa: CASSRATSGNPKEQFF
cdr3_length: 14; v_call: TRBV20-1; d_call: TRBD2; j_call: TRBJ2-1; cdr3_aa: CSAHTSGSENEQFF
cdr3_length: 16; v_call: TRBV7-9; d_call: .; j_call: TRBJ1-2; cdr3_aa: CASSLGEPALNYGYTF
cdr3_length: 13; v_call: TRBV29-1; d_call: .; j_call: TRBJ2-3; cdr3_aa: CSVEGGPTDTQYF
cdr3_length: 17; v_call: TRBV2; d_call: .; j_call: TRBJ2-1; cdr3_aa: CASSSTLGFLLYNEQFF
cdr3_length: 14; v_call: TRBV6-5; d_call: .; j_call: TRBJ1-1; cdr3_aa: CASSYGLAQTEAFF
cdr3_length: 12; v_call: TRBV29-1; d_call: TRBD1; j_call: TRBJ1-5; cdr3_aa: CSVTGGNQPQHF
cdr3_length: 16; v_call: TRBV3-1; d_call: TRBD2; j_call: TRBJ2-1; cdr3_aa: CASSRGVAGEGNEQFF
cdr3_length: 17; v_call: TRBV30; d_call: .; j_call: TRBJ1-2; cdr3_aa: CACLEIERGTAGGGPSF
cdr3_length: 14; v_call: TRBV12-3/TRBV12-4; d_call: .; j_call: TRBJ2-3; cdr3_aa: CASSFNRYPDTQYF
cdr3_length: 13; v_call: TRBV29-1; d_call: .; j_call: TRBJ1-1; cdr3_aa: CSVPREGNTEAFF
cdr3_length: 12; v_call: TRBV24-1; d_call: .; j_call: TRBJ2-5; cdr3_aa: CATSDYTWTQYF
cdr3_length: 14; v_call: TRBV4-2; d_call: .; j_call: TRBJ2-7; cdr3_aa: CASSQTQNSYEQYF